The 16 T cell receptor beta chains in this list originate from one sample, sequenced in a study of T cell responses to AZD1222 COVID-19 vaccine. Generated by immunoSEQ multiplex PCR, the TCRdb table keeps only in-frame clones and is missing some. This sample carries more than 95,000 clones, 80% to 90% of them seen once, and the ten largest clones take approximately 4%. The input for sequencing was peripheral blood, taken on day 0 of MenACWY control vaccination. The receptors here all came from an adult in good health.

This chain connects TRBV6-5 to TRBJ2-2, with 8 bases matching TRBD1. V dropped 7 bases and J dropped 3; count of bases not matched to a gene: 7. Per the germline V gene, CDR1 is MNHEY and CDR2 is SVGAGI. This CDR3 is 15 amino acids long. CDR3 sequence: CASTLTGEDTGELFF. CDR3 nucleotides: TGTGCCAGCACCCTGACAGGGGAGGACACCGGGGAGCTGTTTTTT.

Only a few counts were recorded for this clone. The rearrangement links TRBV10-3 to TRBJ1-1; D is perhaps TRBD1 (6 bases). Per the germline V gene, CDR1 is ENHRY and CDR2 is SYGVKD. The CDR3 sequence is 12 residues long. V dropped 6 bases and J dropped 2 bases, with 7 bases sitting between them. CDR3 in amino acids: CAISGTNTEAFF. The CDR3 bases are TGTGCCATCAGCGGGACAAACACTGAAGCTTTCTTT.

The rearrangement joins TRBV3-1 (or the pseudogene TRBV3-2) to TRBJ1-4; D may be TRBD1 (6 bases). The V gene's germline CDR1 is LGHDT and CDR2 YNNKEL (reference sequence). The CDR3 is 15 residues long. V dropped 2 bases and J dropped 3 bases, with 10 bases sitting between them. CDR3 in amino acids: CASSQRGGANEKLFF. The CDR3 nucleotides are TGTGCCAGCAGCCAAAGGGGGGGAGCTAATGAAAAACTGTTTTTT.

The V and J genes are TRBV7-2 and TRBJ2-5; D gene unclear. This CDR3 region has 13 residues. Germline CDR1 SGHTA, CDR2 FQGNSA. Trimming cost V 1 base and J 3 bases, with 6 bases left between them. The CDR3 sequence: CASSLGVKETQYF. CDR3 nucleotide sequence: TGTGCCAGCAGCTTAGGGGTTAAAGAGACCCAGTACTTC.

The V call is TRBV5-4, the J call TRBJ2-1, with a tentative D call TRBD2 (6 bases). This CDR3 spans 15 amino acids. Germline lookup yields CDR1 SGHNT and CDR2 YYREEE (reference sequence). Between the trimmed V and J ends, which lost 0 bases and 8 bases, there was a span of 15 bases. The CDR3 nucleotides read TGTGCCAGCAGCTTGGTGGAGGGTAGAAGGGATGAGCAGTTCTTC. It codes for CASSLVEGRRDEQFF.

This clone was seen just once. J is TRBJ2-2 and V is TRBV21-1; TRBD2, the D gene given by the table, was not confirmed from the DNA. TRBV21-1 counts as a pseudogene. The CDR3 spans 17 residues. The CDR3 nucleotides are TGTGCCAGCAGCAAAAGGAGGGGTAGCTTTAACACCGGGGAGCTGTTTTTT. Its protein product is CASSKRRGSFNTGELFF.

The chain links TRBV4-1 to TRBJ2-1; 11 positions agree with TRBD2. J was trimmed by 4 bases and V by 4 bases; bases with no gene match: 12. The CDR3 spans 18 residues. The germline CDR1 and CDR2 sequences are MGHRA and YSYEKL. The CDR3 region has the DNA TGCGCCAGCAGCCCGACTTCAAAAACTAGCGGGGGTTACAATGAGCAGTTCTTC. It yields the protein CASSPTSKTSGGYNEQFF.

V usage is TRBV18 and J usage is TRBJ1-5; D uncertain. Germline V lookup: CDR1 KGHSH, CDR2 LQKENI. The V end lost 1 base, the J end lost 1 base, and 2 bases lay between the germline ends. CDR3 length equals 13 residues. The CDR3 here is CASSPHSNQPQHF. The DNA for the CDR3 is TGTGCCAGCTCACCACACAGCAATCAGCCCCAGCATTTT. The full variable domain, rest sourced from reference TRBV18 and TRBJ1-5, is NAGVMQNPRHLVRRRGQEARLRCSPMKGHSHVYWYRQLPEEGLKFMVYLQKENIIDESGMPKERFSAEFPKEGPSILRIQQVVRGDSAAYFCASSPHSNQPQHFGDGTRLSIL.

This clone came up once. V and J are TRBV2 and TRBJ1-2; D perhaps matches TRBD1 (6 bases). The length of the CDR3 is 17 residues. Germline CDR1 SNHLY, CDR2 FYNNEI. V dropped 7 bases and J dropped 1 base, with 22 bases sitting between them. CDR3 protein: CASIRERGQGSNYGYTF. DNA of the CDR3: TGTGCCAGCATCCGGGAACGGGGGCAGGGGAGTAACTATGGCTACACCTTC.

Only one count was recorded for this clone. Other DNA variants within this sample encode the same CDR3. V and J are TRBV24-1 and TRBJ1-2, with D unresolved. This CDR3 has 14 residues. Trimming took off 3 bases at V and 0 bases at J, with 7 bases between the two ends. The germline CDR1 and CDR2 sequences are KGHDR and SFDVKD. This CDR3 reads CATSDGSTNYGYTF. CDR3 bases: TGTGCCACCAGTGATGGCAGCACTAACTATGGCTACACCTTC.

The chain has TRBV19 and TRBJ1-5; 7 nucleotides agree with TRBD1. The CDR3 has 16 amino acids. The ends lost 6 bases at V and 0 bases at J; junction bases unmatched: 8. Germline lookup yields CDR1 LNHDA and CDR2 SQIVND (reference sequence). DNA of the CDR3: TGTGCCAGTAGCCACGGGACAGCGTATAGCAATCAGCCCCAGCATTTT. The encoded protein is CASSHGTAYSNQPQHF.

This clone was detected once. The gene calls are TRBV2 and TRBJ1-6; weak D call: TRBD1 (6 bases). In germline, CDR1 is SNHLY, CDR2 FYNNEI. The CDR3 is 15 residues long. Trimming took off 7 bases at V and 2 bases at J, with 12 bases between the two ends. The CDR3 DNA is TGTGCCAGCACAAGAACAGGGACCTATAATTCACCCCTCCACTTT. Its translation: CASTRTGTYNSPLHF.

This chain connects TRBV9 to TRBJ2-7, with D maybe TRBD1 (6 bases). Germline CDR1 SGDLS, CDR2 YYNGEE. The CDR3 spans 15 residues. V lost 6 bases, J lost 5 bases, and 21 bases lay in between. CDR3 loop: CASTRTPQGINEQYF. The CDR3 nucleotides read TGTGCCAGCACCCGAACGCCTCAGGGGATCAACGAGCAGTACTTC.

The chain carries TRBV6-6 and TRBJ2-2; 12 bases fit TRBD2. The germline V gene has CDR1 MNHNY and CDR2 SVGAGI (reference sequence). CDR3 length equals 16 residues. The V and J ends lost 0 bases and 9 bases, in that order; junction bases with no gene match: 5. This CDR3 is CASSYSASGGAWELFF. The CDR3 coding sequence is TGTGCCAGCAGTTACTCGGCTAGCGGGGGGGCCTGGGAGCTGTTTTTT.

This chain joins TRBV3-1 (or the pseudogene TRBV3-2) and TRBJ2-7; 7 bases are a match to TRBD1. After removal of 6 bases from V and 5 bases from J, the junction contained 7 bases not matched to a gene. Germline CDR1 reads LGHDT; CDR2 reads YNNKEL (reference sequence). The CDR3 has 13 amino acids. CDR3 bases: TGTGCCAGCAGACTACAGGGGAATAACGAGCAGTACTTC. Protein sequence: CASRLQGNNEQYF.

The chain recombines TRBV10-3 with TRBJ1-1; no firm D call. The CDR3 loop spans 15 amino acids. Trimming removed 6 bases at V and 0 bases at J, with 14 bases between. CDR1 is ENHRY, CDR2 SYGVKD, per germline. CDR3: CAIRSVHNMNTEAFF. The DNA of the CDR3 is TGTGCCATCAGATCGGTACACAACATGAACACTGAAGCTTTCTTT.